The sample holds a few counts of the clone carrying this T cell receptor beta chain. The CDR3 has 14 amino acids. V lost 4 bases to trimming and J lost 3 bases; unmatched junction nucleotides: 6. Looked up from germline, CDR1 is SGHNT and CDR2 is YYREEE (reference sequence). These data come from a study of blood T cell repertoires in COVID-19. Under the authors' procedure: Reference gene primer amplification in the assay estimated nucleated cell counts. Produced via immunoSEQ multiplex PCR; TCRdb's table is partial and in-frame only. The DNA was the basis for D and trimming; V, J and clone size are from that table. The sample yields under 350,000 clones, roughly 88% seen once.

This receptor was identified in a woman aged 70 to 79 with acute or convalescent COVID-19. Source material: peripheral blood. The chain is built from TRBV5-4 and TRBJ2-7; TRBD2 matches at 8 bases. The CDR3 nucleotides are TGTGCCAGCAGCCGTAGCGGGGCCGTCTACGAGCAGTACTTC. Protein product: CASSRSGAVYEQYF.